This TCR beta chain was profiled in a study of human T cells and chemical hapten exposure. Findings and limits, study-wide: Healthy individuals' immune responses may differ from those of donors, who had alopecia. Among TCRs, those above 1 in 1000 frequency were unaffected by DPC sensitization. Expanded TCRs created a significantly greater count of big CDR3 similarity clusters than controls did.

Each CDR3 protein is one row after TCRdb ran MiXCR on the RACE reads. The sample shows 300,000 to 450,000 distinct CDR3 sequences, 5% to 6.5% of them seen only once. Time point in this sample: pre-sensitization, week 0. Treatment meaning: therapeutic diphenylcyclopropenone sensitization with weekly scalp DPC. The CDR3 is 13 residues long. Germline lookup yields CDR1 MDHEN and CDR2 SYDVKM. Trimming cost V 9 bases and J 4 bases; bases outside gene matches: 8. Concerning this clonotype: Its antigen is not identified.

The TCR originated in a woman between 50 and 59 years old with alopecia areata. Some clones in this sample may be carry-over from other donors' samples. This specimen consisted of whole blood, obtained in connection with sensitization to the hapten diphenylcyclopropenone (DPC). The chain employs TRBV28 and TRBJ1-2; TRBD1 aligns across 7 bases. The CDR3 here is CASLGGMVYGYTF. The CDR3 DNA reads as TGTGCCAGTCTAGGGGGCATGGTCTATGGCTACACCTTC.